The entry below describes one T cell receptor beta chain. The time point denotes: pretreatment peripheral blood. The length of the CDR3 is 14 residues. Trimming pared 6 bases from V and 3 bases from J, leaving 12 bases between. Germline V gene lookup returns CDR1 MNHEY and CDR2 SVGAGI. Sequencing was performed with immunoSEQ multiplex PCR; in TCRdb, only in-frame clones are kept and a portion is missing. The sample shows 130,000 or so clones, 70% to 85% of them seen only once. The sample originates from a study of PD-L1 blockade in urothelial cancer. The input for sequencing was PBMCs, taken around atezolizumab (anti-PD-L1) treatment. The receptor's source is a man aged 50 to 60 with urothelial cancer. The chain combines TRBV6-5 with TRBJ1-3, with a weak D call TRBD1 (5 bases). CDR3 region: CASSRDSIGNTIYF. The CDR3 region has the DNA TGTGCCAGCAGCCGAGACAGTATTGGAAACACCATATATTTT.